This record covers a single T cell receptor beta chain. The antigen is undetermined. The V gene lost 6 bases and the J gene lost 3 bases, with 12 bases spanning the gap. Per germline, CDR1 SGHRS and CDR2 YFSETQ. The CDR3 is 14 residues long. This specimen comes from a study of CD8 T cells in ankylosing spondylitis. General study points: As reported, disease-linked clones showed significant enrichment in matched ankylosing spondylitis synovial fluid. Clones linked to the disease showed a CD8+ phenotype. They occurred at relatively low frequencies in peripheral blood. For ankylosing spondylitis blood, a TCR beta motif of seven to nine highly homologous variants appeared characteristic.

Quantitative molecular-barcoded 5'-RACE generated the TCR beta libraries. TCRdb recomputed calls from the 5' RACE reads with MiXCR, one row per CDR3 protein. The sample has some 200,000 distinct CDR3 sequences; around 24% are singletons. The rearrangement joins TRBV5-1 to TRBJ2-2; D is undetermined. This clonotype was obtained from a male donor with ankylosing spondylitis or in good health (not recorded which). What was sequenced was blood, either unsorted or a sorted T cell fraction (not recorded which). The CDR3 reads CASTSARDTGELFF. CDR3 sequence (DNA): TGCGCCAGCACTTCCGCACGCGACACCGGGGAGCTGTTTTTT.